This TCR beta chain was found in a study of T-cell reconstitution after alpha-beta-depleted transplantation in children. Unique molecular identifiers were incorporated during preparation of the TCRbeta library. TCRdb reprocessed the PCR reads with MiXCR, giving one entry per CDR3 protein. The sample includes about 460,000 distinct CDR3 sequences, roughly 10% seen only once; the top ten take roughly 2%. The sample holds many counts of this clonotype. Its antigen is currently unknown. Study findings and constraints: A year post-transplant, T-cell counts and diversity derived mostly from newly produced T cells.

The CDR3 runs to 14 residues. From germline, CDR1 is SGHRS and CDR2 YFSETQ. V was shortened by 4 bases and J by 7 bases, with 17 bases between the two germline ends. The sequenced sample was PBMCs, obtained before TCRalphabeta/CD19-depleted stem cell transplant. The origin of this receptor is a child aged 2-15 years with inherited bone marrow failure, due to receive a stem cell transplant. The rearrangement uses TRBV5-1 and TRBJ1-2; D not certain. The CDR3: CASSPYSLSGGYTF. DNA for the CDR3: TGCGCCAGCAGCCCCTATTCCTTGTCAGGTGGCTACACCTTC.